This is a list of T cell receptor beta chains from one sample in a study of low-dose radiotherapy and immunotherapy resistance in tumors. TCRdb analysed the reads with MiXCR anew, one entry per CDR3 protein. The table includes 95,000 to 100,000 distinct CDR3 sequences, around 20% detected once. The sample consisted of PBMCs, taken after low-dose radiotherapy plus immunotherapy. The receptors come from a male donor with prostate cancer. The CDR3 runs from the conserved cysteine through the conserved F or W. Clone size is not always given. Where it is, it says once, few, many or a class for expanded clones.

V,J,size,length,CDR3
TRBV20-1,TRBJ2-6,many,14,CSAPSNTGANVLTF
TRBV7-2,TRBJ1-1,NA,14,CASSSSGRDTEAFF
TRBV11-2,TRBJ2-3,many,15,CASSLIEGAGDTQYF
TRBV21-1,TRBJ2-1,NA,15,CASTSGGMSYNEQFF
TRBV9,TRBJ1-2,many,14,CASSDVQGNYGYTF
TRBV5-4,TRBJ2-3,few,15,CASSLAGLAGDTQYF
TRBV2,TRBJ2-5,NA,19,CASSESLIMGTGIQETQYF
TRBV27,TRBJ1-1,many,14,CASRPFNLGTEAFF
TRBV5-1,TRBJ2-3,many,12,CASSLPTDTQYF
TRBV20-1,TRBJ2-3,many,13,CSAFGTATDTQYF
TRBV27,TRBJ2-7,many,14,CASTALAGGGEQYF
TRBV20-1,TRBJ1-1,many,13,CSARGDRNTEAFF
TRBV2,TRBJ1-1,many,10,CASLITEAFF
TRBV10-3,TRBJ1-1,NA,14,CAMGATGGNTEAFF
TRBV7-2,TRBJ1-1,many,14,CASSFAGGATEAFF
TRBV20-1,TRBJ1-3,many,17,CSAQTKTGTGAGNTIYF
TRBV2,TRBJ2-1,many,15,CASSETRFRGNEQFF
TRBV11-3,TRBJ2-2,NA,15,CASSQGGGAGGELFF
TRBV20-1,TRBJ2-7,few,16,CSAREPGTGRAYEQYF
TRBV19,TRBJ2-6,many,16,CASSITGSSGANVLTF
TRBV18,TRBJ2-3,NA,17,CVSSPIGLAGGADTQYF
TRBV29-1,TRBJ1-2,many,10,CSVEEEGYTF
TRBV6-1,TRBJ2-5,many,17,CASSGGAGGLPRETQYF
TRBV7-3,TRBJ2-7,many,15,CASSLAPGQTYEQYF